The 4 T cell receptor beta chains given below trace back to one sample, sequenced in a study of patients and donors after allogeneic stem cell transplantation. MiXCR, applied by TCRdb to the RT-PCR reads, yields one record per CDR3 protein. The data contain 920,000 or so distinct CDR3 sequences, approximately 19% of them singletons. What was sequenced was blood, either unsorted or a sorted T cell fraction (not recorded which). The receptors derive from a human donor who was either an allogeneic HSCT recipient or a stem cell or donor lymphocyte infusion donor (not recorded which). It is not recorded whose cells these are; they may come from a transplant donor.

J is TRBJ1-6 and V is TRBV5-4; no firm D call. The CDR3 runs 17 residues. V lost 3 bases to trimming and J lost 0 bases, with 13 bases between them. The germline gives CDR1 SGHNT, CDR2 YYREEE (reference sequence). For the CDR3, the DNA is TGTGCCAGCAGCTCCCCCCGGGAGAGCTCCTATAATTCACCCCTCCACTTT. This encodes CASSSPRESSYNSPLHF.

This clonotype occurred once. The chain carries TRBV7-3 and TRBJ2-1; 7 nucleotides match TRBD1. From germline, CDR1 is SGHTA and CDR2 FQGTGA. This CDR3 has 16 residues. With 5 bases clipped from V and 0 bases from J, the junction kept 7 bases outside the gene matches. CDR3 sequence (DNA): TGTGCCAGCAGCGTACAGACAGGGAGCTCCTACAATGAGCAGTTCTTC. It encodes CASSVQTGSSYNEQFF. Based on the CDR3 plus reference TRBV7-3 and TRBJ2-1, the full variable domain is GAGVSQTPSNKVTEKGKYVELRCDPISGHTALYWYRQSLGQGPEFLIYFQGTGAADDSGLPNDRFFAVRPEGSVSTLKIQRTERGDSAVYLCASSVQTGSSYNEQFFGPGTRLTVL.

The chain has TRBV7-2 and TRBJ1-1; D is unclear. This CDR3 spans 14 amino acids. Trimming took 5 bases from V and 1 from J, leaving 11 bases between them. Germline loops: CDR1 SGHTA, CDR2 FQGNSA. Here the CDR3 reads CASSRKVSNTEAFF. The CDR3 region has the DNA TGTGCCAGCAGCCGCAAAGTTTCGAACACTGAAGCTTTCTTT.

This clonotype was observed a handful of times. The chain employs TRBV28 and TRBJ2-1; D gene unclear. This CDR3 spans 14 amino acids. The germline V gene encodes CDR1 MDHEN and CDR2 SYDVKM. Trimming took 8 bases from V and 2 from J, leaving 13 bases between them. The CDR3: CASGIDPPYNEQFF. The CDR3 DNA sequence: TGTGCCAGCGGAATAGACCCGCCCTACAATGAGCAGTTCTTC.